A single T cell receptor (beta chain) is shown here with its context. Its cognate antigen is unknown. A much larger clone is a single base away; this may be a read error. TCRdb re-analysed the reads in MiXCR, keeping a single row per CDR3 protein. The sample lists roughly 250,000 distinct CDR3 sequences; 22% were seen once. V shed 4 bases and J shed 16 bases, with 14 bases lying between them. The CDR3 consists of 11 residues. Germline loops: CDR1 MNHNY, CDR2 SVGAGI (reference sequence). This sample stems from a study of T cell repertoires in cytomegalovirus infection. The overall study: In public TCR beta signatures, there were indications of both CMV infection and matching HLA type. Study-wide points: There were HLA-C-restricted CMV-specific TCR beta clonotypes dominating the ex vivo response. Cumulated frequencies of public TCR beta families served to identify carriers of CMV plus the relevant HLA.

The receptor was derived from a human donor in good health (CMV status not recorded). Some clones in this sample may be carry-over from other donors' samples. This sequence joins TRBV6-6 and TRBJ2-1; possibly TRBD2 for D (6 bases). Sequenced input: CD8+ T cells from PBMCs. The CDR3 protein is CASSSGTLAFF. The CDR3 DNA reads TGTGCCAGCAGTTCTGGGACTTTGGCATTCTTC.